This TCR beta chain was captured by sequencing in a study of OX40 agonist ivuxolimab in advanced cancers. Study in general: Hepatocellular carcinoma, melanoma, renal cell or head and neck cancer affected the dose-escalation patients.

Whole-study findings and limits: Compared with CD4+, CD8+ T cells on average had more expanded clones.

The germline V and J ends were trimmed by 6 bases and 6 bases, with 25 bases remaining between them. The CDR3 totals 17 residues. Germline assignment: CDR1 SGHRS and CDR2 YFSETQ. As concerns this clone: Its antigen remains unidentified.

The assay was immunoSEQ multiplex PCR, and TCRdb's table has in-frame clones only and misses some. Of around 100,000 clones in the sample, roughly 90% were seen once. Sequenced material: CD4+ or CD8+ T cells sorted from blood, taken in a trial of the OX40 agonist ivuxolimab. The chain couples TRBV5-1 to TRBJ2-1, with D perhaps matching TRBD1 or TRBD2 (6 bases each). The sequence was collected from an adult with an advanced solid tumor such as melanoma, head and neck, liver or kidney cancer. CDR3 loop: CASTNRGPEYLFNEQFF. The CDR3 nucleotides read TGCGCCAGCACCAACCGGGGGCCGGAGTATTTATTCAATGAGCAGTTCTTC.